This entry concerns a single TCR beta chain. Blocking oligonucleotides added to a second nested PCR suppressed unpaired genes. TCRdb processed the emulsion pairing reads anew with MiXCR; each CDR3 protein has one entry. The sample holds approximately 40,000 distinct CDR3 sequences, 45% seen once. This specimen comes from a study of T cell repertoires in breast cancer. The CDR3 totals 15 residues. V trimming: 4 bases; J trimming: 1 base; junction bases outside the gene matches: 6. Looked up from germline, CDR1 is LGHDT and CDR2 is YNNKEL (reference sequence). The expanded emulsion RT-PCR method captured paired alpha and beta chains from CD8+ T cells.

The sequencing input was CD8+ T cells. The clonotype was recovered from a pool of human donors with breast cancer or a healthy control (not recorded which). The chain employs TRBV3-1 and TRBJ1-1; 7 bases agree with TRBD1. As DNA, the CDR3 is TGTGCCAGCAGCCTATGGACAGGAGGGAACACTGAAGCTTTCTTT. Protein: CASSLWTGGNTEAFF.